This T cell receptor (beta chain) was identified during a study of PD-L1 blockade in urothelial cancer. Whole-study context: Blood samples had a median of around 140,000 T cells, some 83,000 unique TCRs, and clonality more than 0.075. Regarding the study as a whole: Greater 3-week expansion of tumor-associated blood clones was recorded for durable-benefit patients.

Synthetic TCR analog templates were spiked into all PCRs individually. Clones were read by immunoSEQ multiplex PCR, and TCRdb kept only the in-frame ones, dropping some. The profile shows about 95,000 clones, nearly 90% of them singletons. As for this clone: The antigen is not known.

The time point denotes: pretreatment peripheral blood. Between the trimmed V and J ends, which lost 3 bases and 3 bases, there was a span of 12 bases. The germline gives CDR1 MGHDK, CDR2 SYGVNS. The CDR3 sequence is 15 residues long. The sequencing used PBMCs, collected around atezolizumab (anti-PD-L1) treatment. This receptor was obtained from a man between 60 and 75 years old with urothelial cancer. The J gene is TRBJ2-1, the V gene TRBV25-1, with TRBD2 as a possible D gene (5 bases). CDR3 bases: TGTGCCAGCAGTGATCACGGACTGGGCTACAATGAGCAGTTCTTC. Protein sequence: CASSDHGLGYNEQFF.